The 20 T cell receptor beta chains below come from one sample, sequenced in a study of regulatory T cells in long-lasting Graves disease. Time point in this sample: newly diagnosed GD, antithyroid drugs for less than 3 months. Extracted RNA from PBMCs served as the source of the TCR library. Assembly of TCR beta libraries relied on iRepertoire HTBI primers together with Arm-PCR of CDR3 regions. TCRdb reprocessed the multiplex PCR reads with MiXCR, giving one entry per CDR3 protein. The sample consists of over 500,000 distinct CDR3 sequences, 15% to 20% of them appearing once. These records were also assigned to another study, of T cells in Graves' hyperthyroidism and ophthalmopathy.

Sequencing used peripheral blood mononuclear cells (PBMCs), obtained at new diagnosis, from a patient treated with antithyroid drugs. These TCRs come from a woman in her 30s with Graves disease.

The chain combines TRBV20-1 with TRBJ2-7; D ambiguous. The germline V gene encodes CDR1 DFQATT and CDR2 SNEGSKA (reference sequence). Trimming removed 1 base at V and 5 bases at J, with 12 bases between. The CDR3 is made up of 13 amino acids. CDR3 coding DNA: TGCAGTGCTAGAGTCGAAGACTTAAACGAGCAGTACTTC. This translates into CSARVEDLNEQYF.

This clonotype turned up a few times. This rearrangement joins TRBV2 to TRBJ2-5, with 14 bases identical to TRBD2. Trimming removed 3 bases from V and 5 bases from J; junction bases left unmatched: 8. The CDR3 loop spans 17 amino acids. Looked up from germline, CDR1 is SNHLY and CDR2 is FYNNEI. The CDR3 is CASSDAGLAGVWETQYF. The CDR3 nucleotides read TGTGCCAGCAGTGACGCGGGACTAGCGGGAGTATGGGAGACCCAGTACTTC.

The genes are TRBV20-1 and TRBJ1-2, with D maybe TRBD1 (6 bases). The ends were cut back, 5 bases at V and 8 bases at J, with 15 bases in the middle. The CDR3 spans 12 residues. CDR1 and CDR2 from the germline V gene are DFQATT and SNEGSKA (reference sequence). CDR3 nucleotide sequence: TGCAGTGCTGTCTACAGGGTTGGGGGCTACACCTTC. Amino acid sequence: CSAVYRVGGYTF.

The chain carries TRBV5-1 and TRBJ2-1; 11 bases are shared with TRBD2. CDR3 size: 16 residues. In germline, CDR1 is SGHRS, CDR2 YFSETQ. Trimming at V came to 4 bases and at J to 7 bases, leaving 10 bases not matched to a gene. CDR3 sequence reads: CASSGALAGGGNEQFF. The CDR3 DNA reads as TGCGCCAGCAGCGGAGCCCTAGCGGGAGGTGGAAATGAGCAGTTCTTC. Looking up the rest from reference TRBV5-1 and TRBJ2-1 gives the full variable domain: KAGVTQTPRYLIKTRGQQVTLSCSPISGHRSVSWYQQTPGQGLQFLFEYFSETQRNKGNFPGRFSGRQFSNSRSEMNVSTLELGDSALYLCASSGALAGGGNEQFFGPGTRLTVL.

This clonotype was seen repeatedly, ten times or more. The rearrangement links TRBV30 to TRBJ1-1; no reliable D call. The CDR3 consists of 13 residues. The V and J ends lost 2 bases and 4 bases respectively, with 11 bases between them. Germline lookup yields CDR1 GTSNPN and CDR2 SVGIG (reference sequence). CDR3 DNA: TGTGCCTGGAGTAAAACCCTGCCCACTGAAGCTTTCTTT. It is translated as CAWSKTLPTEAFF.

In its sample, this clonotype was seen many times. The chain has TRBV12-3 or TRBV12-4 and TRBJ2-3, with D unresolved. This CDR3 is built from 12 residues. Trimming stripped 6 bases from V and 2 bases from J, with 6 bases between. DNA of the CDR3: TGTGCCAGCAGCCCATTCACAGATACGCAGTATTTT. Protein: CASSPFTDTQYF.

To note about this clonotype: This may arise from a read error, as a much more abundant clone is one base away. This CDR3 is missing its conserved last phenylalanine or tryptophan, likely due to a read error. The chain uses TRBV6-2 or TRBV6-3 and TRBJ1-1; 7 nucleotides line up with TRBD1. Trimming at V came to 6 bases and at J to 2 bases, leaving 12 bases not matched to a gene. The V gene's germline CDR1 is MNHEY and CDR2 SVGEGT. This CDR3 is 16 amino acids long. In nucleotides, the CDR3 is TGTGCCAGCAGAACACAAACGACAGGGCCTAACACTGAAGCTTTCCTT. This gives the protein CASRTQTTGPNTEAFL.

J is TRBJ2-1 and V is TRBV10-3; TRBD1 might be the D (6 bases). V was clipped by 6 bases and J by 15 bases, with 21 bases between them. The CDR3 runs to 13 residues. CDR1 and CDR2 from the germline V gene are ENHRY and SYGVKD. CDR3 protein: CAISPGTMGLLFF. CDR3 DNA sequence: TGTGCCATCAGCCCCGGGACAATGGGTCTCTTGTTCTTC.

The rearrangement joins TRBV20-1 to TRBJ1-2, with 7 bases lining up with TRBD1. Germline CDR1 and CDR2: DFQATT and SNEGSKA (reference sequence). CDR3 length: 13 residues. The V and J ends lost 5 bases and 8 bases, in that order; junction bases with no gene match: 11. The DNA for the CDR3 is TGCAGTGCTCACCTTATCGAGGGGGCGGGCTACACCTTC. Translated: CSAHLIEGAGYTF.

There are a few counts of this clonotype. An end of the junction does not agree with germline; a read error may underlie this. The rearrangement joins TRBV7-7 to TRBJ1-4; a possible D gene is TRBD1 (6 bases). The CDR3 is 14 residues long. Germline CDR1 and CDR2: SSHAT and FNYEAQ (reference sequence). CDR3 nucleotides: TGTGCTAGCAGCCTGGGACACGGGAATGAAAAACTGTTTTTT. Encoded protein: CASSLGHGNEKLFF.

This clonotype showed up many times. The chain has TRBV7-2 and TRBJ2-4, with 10 bases identical to TRBD1. The CDR3 sequence is 16 residues long. Per the germline V gene, CDR1 is SGHTA and CDR2 is FQGNSA. V was clipped by 6 bases and J by 0 bases; unmatched bases: 5. In DNA, the CDR3 is TGTGCCAGCAGTATGGACAGGGGGATAGCCAAAAACATTCAGTACTTC. Its protein product is CASSMDRGIAKNIQYF.

V and J are TRBV15 and TRBJ1-2, with D maybe TRBD1 (5 bases). Germline loops: CDR1 LNHNV, CDR2 YYDKDF (reference sequence). Deletions cut 0 bases from V and 8 bases from J, with 22 bases between. The length of the CDR3 is 17 residues. CDR3 sequence reads: CATSREMGGAGAYGYTF. The CDR3 DNA reads TGTGCCACCAGCAGAGAGATGGGAGGCGCTGGGGCTTACGGCTACACCTTC.

With respect to this clonotype: A much larger clone lies a single base off, so this may be a read error. V usage is TRBV6-2 or TRBV6-3 and J usage is TRBJ2-2; D is uncertain. The germline V gene has CDR1 MNHEY and CDR2 SVGEGT. V was cut by 5 bases and J by 6 bases, with 28 bases left in between. This CDR3 is 19 amino acids long. The CDR3 DNA is TGTGCCAGCAGTGCAGCCAGTAATGAATGGTCCCCCCATCCCGGGGAGCTGTTTTTT. It encodes CASSAASNEWSPHPGELFF.

This clonotype occurred many times. J is TRBJ1-5 and V is TRBV12-3 or TRBV12-4; 7 bases agree with TRBD1. CDR3 length equals 13 residues. The V gene end was trimmed by 6 bases and the J gene end by 7 bases; junction bases not matched to a gene: 6. DNA for the CDR3: TGTGCCAGCAGCCACAGGGGAGACCAGCCCCAGCATTTT. Amino acid sequence: CASSHRGDQPQHF.

This clonotype was detected ten times or more. The chain recombines TRBV12-3 or TRBV12-4 with TRBJ2-7; possibly TRBD1 or TRBD2 for D (5 bases each). Trimming took 5 bases from V and 13 from J, leaving 18 bases between them. CDR3 length: 12 amino acids. CDR3 sequence reads: CASSTPGRMRYF. In nucleotides, the CDR3 is TGTGCCAGCAGTACACCGGGACGGATGCGCTACTTC.

This clonotype was seen ten or more times. V gene TRBV7-2 combines with J gene TRBJ1-1, with D perhaps matching TRBD1 (5 bases). The germline gives CDR1 SGHTA, CDR2 FQGNSA. The CDR3 is 15 residues long. V was trimmed by 5 bases and J by 5 bases, leaving 18 bases between them. CDR3 loop: CASSPGWGFLTEAFF. In DNA form, the CDR3 reads TGTGCCAGCAGCCCAGGGTGGGGCTTTCTTACTGAAGCTTTCTTT.

This clonotype appeared many times. The chain's CDR3 is CASSSDRGNQPQHF. CDR3 nucleotide sequence: TGTGCCAGCAGCTCGGACAGGGGGAATCAGCCCCAGCATTTT. This chain connects TRBV7-6 to TRBJ1-5; 10 bases fit TRBD1. Germline V gives CDR1 SGHVS, CDR2 FNYEAQ. The CDR3 consists of 14 residues. V shed 4 bases, J shed 4 bases, and the junction held 1 base outside the gene matches.

As concerns this clonotype: A clone one base away is much larger, so this may be a read error. This chain links TRBV2 with TRBJ1-2; D is unclear. V lost 8 bases to trimming and J lost 1 base, with 14 bases between them. Germline loops: CDR1 SNHLY, CDR2 FYNNEI. The CDR3 runs 14 residues. CDR3 DNA sequence: TGTGCCAGCCGCCAGGAATTGGGTAACTATGGCTACACCTTC. Protein sequence: CASRQELGNYGYTF.

In its sample, this clonotype was seen once. A much bigger clone sits one base away, suggesting this may be a read error. This chain joins TRBV10-3 and TRBJ1-1, with D possibly matching TRBD1 (5 bases). Looked up from germline, CDR1 is ENHRY and CDR2 is SYGVKD. The CDR3 is 14 amino acids. The CDR3 nucleotides are TGTGCCATCAGTGAGCAGGGCTCGAGCGCTGAAGCTCTCTTT. This encodes CAISEQGSSAEALF.

This clonotype was seen more than once but under ten times. This chain connects TRBV20-1 to TRBJ1-1; D unresolved. The CDR3 is 11 amino acids. The germline V gene encodes CDR1 DFQATT and CDR2 SNEGSKA (reference sequence). CDR3 region: CSGPMNTEAFF. The CDR3 DNA reads TGCAGCGGCCCCATGAACACTGAAGCTTTCTTT.